The 26 T cell receptor beta chains presented below share a single source sample, sequenced in a study of T cell repertoires in cytomegalovirus infection. TCRdb re-called the reads with MiXCR, one entry per CDR3 protein. The sample yields approximately 1,000,000 distinct CDR3 sequences, roughly 30% seen once. These TCRs' antigens remain unknown. The starting material was cultured CD8+ T cells from PBMCs, obtained from culture after CMV antigen stimulation. The receptor source for this set is a human donor in good health (CMV status not recorded). Some clones in this sample may be carry-over from other donors' samples.

This clonotype appeared a few times. The chain carries TRBV4-3 and TRBJ1-2; D possibly corresponds to TRBD1 (6 bases). V lost 0 bases and J 7 bases, leaving 15 bases between the germline ends. There are 15 residues in the CDR3. Germline V CDR1 and CDR2: LGHNA, YSLEER. The CDR3 reads CASSQDRSGASGYTF. Written as DNA, the CDR3 is TGCGCCAGCAGCCAAGACCGCTCGGGGGCAAGTGGCTACACCTTC.

This clonotype has a handful of counts. V usage is TRBV10-1 and J usage is TRBJ2-3; D may be TRBD1 (6 bases). Trimming took 6 bases from V and 2 from J, leaving 18 bases between them. Germline V gene data show CDR1 as WNHNN and CDR2 as SYGVQD (reference sequence). The CDR3 is 16 residues long. The chain's CDR3 is CASSSIRDTSTDTQYF. The CDR3, as DNA: TGCGCCAGCAGCTCTATTCGGGACACCTCCACAGATACGCAGTATTTT.

There are a few counts of this clonotype. V gene TRBV5-1 combines with J gene TRBJ1-2; no reliable D call. Trimming took 0 bases from V and 5 from J, leaving 11 bases between them. The CDR3 is 14 amino acids. Germline-derived CDR1 and CDR2 are SGHRS and YFSETQ. The CDR3: CASSLARVEYGYTF. The CDR3 nucleotides are TGCGCCAGCAGCTTGGCTCGGGTGGAATATGGCTACACCTTC.

The rearrangement joins TRBV7-3 to TRBJ2-1, with D perhaps matching TRBD2 (5 bases). CDR1 is SGHTA, CDR2 FQGTGA, per germline. Trimming removed 3 bases from V and 10 bases from J, with 13 bases in between. The CDR3 loop spans 13 amino acids. This chain's CDR3 is CASSFRRAGEQFF. CDR3 in DNA: TGTGCCAGCAGCTTCCGGCGGGCCGGCGAGCAGTTCTTC.

The chain links TRBV14 to TRBJ2-1; 7 nucleotides match TRBD2. Per germline, CDR1 SGHDN and CDR2 FVKESK. There are 15 residues in the CDR3. The trim removed 4 bases at V and 5 bases at J, leaving 8 bases unmatched. The CDR3 spells CASSPWGGLHNEQFF. The CDR3 coding sequence is TGTGCCAGCAGCCCGTGGGGAGGGTTACACAATGAGCAGTTCTTC.

A few counts support this clonotype. This rearrangement joins TRBV2 to TRBJ2-7, with D tentatively TRBD1 (6 bases). This CDR3 contains 13 residues. V was cut by 9 bases and J by 3 bases, with 15 bases left in between. Germline V gene data show CDR1 as SNHLY and CDR2 as FYNNEI. CDR3 sequence (DNA): TGTGCCAGACGGACAGACCCCAACTACGAGCAGTACTTC. Amino acid sequence: CARRTDPNYEQYF.

This clonotype was seen a few times. The V gene is TRBV28, the J gene TRBJ2-3; 7 bases align to TRBD1. The V gene's germline CDR1 is MDHEN and CDR2 SYDVKM. V lost 5 bases, J lost 2 bases, and 10 bases stayed unmatched. This CDR3 is 16 amino acids long. This CDR3 is CASSRYRGPPTDTQYF. DNA for the CDR3: TGTGCCAGCAGTCGTTATAGGGGGCCCCCCACAGATACGCAGTATTTT.

The rearrangement links TRBV5-1 to TRBJ2-3; TRBD1 agrees at 9 bases. There are 18 residues in the CDR3. J lost 2 bases, V lost 3 bases, and 13 bases had no gene match. Germline loops: CDR1 SGHRS, CDR2 YFSETQ. This chain's CDR3 is CASSSPGTGKWITDTQYF. DNA for the CDR3: TGCGCCAGCAGCTCCCCGGGGACAGGGAAATGGATCACAGATACGCAGTATTTT.

This clonotype has ten or more counts. V usage is TRBV7-2 and J usage is TRBJ2-3, with 16 bases aligning to TRBD2. The CDR3 has 19 residues. J lost 4 bases, V lost 1 base, and 8 bases had no gene match. Germline loops: CDR1 SGHTA, CDR2 FQGNSA. The CDR3 region is CASSLEGLAGGPRADTQYF. The CDR3 bases are TGTGCCAGCAGCTTAGAGGGACTAGCGGGGGGGCCGAGGGCAGATACGCAGTATTTT.

This clonotype was counted only a few times. The chain combines TRBV7-8 with TRBJ2-7; D remains unclear. Trimming removed 1 base from V and 1 base from J, with 11 bases in between. The CDR3 is 15 residues long. The germline gives CDR1 SGHVS, CDR2 FQNEAQ. CDR3 sequence: CASSLELAESYEQYF. The CDR3 DNA reads TGTGCCAGCAGCTTAGAATTAGCAGAATCCTACGAGCAGTACTTC.

This clonotype was counted only a few times. The chain joins TRBV29-1 to TRBJ2-1, with 9 nucleotides matching TRBD2. This CDR3 spans 16 amino acids. CDR1 SQVTM and CDR2 ANQGSEA come from the germline V gene. V trimming: 7 bases; J trimming: 3 bases; junction bases outside the gene matches: 13. CDR3 in amino acids: CSATGASGVNYNEQFF. CDR3 in DNA: TGCAGCGCCACAGGGGCTAGCGGGGTTAACTACAATGAGCAGTTCTTC.

This clonotype was seen only a few times. The gene calls are TRBV19 and TRBJ1-1; the match to TRBD1 covers 7 bases. There are 16 residues in the CDR3. The germline V gene has CDR1 LNHDA and CDR2 SQIVND (reference sequence). With V trimmed by 4 bases and J by 3 bases, 11 bases remained unmatched. The CDR3 reads CASSTDRVLLYTEAFF. The CDR3 DNA reads as TGTGCCAGTAGTACAGACAGGGTCCTCCTCTACACTGAAGCTTTCTTT. The variable domain in full, completed from reference TRBV19 and TRBJ1-1, reads DGGITQSPKYLFRKEGQNVTLSCEQNLNHDAMYWYRQDPGQGLRLIYYSQIVNDFQKGDIAEGYSVSREKKESFPLTVTSAQKNPTAFYLCASSTDRVLLYTEAFFGQGTRLTVV.

This clonotype showed up just a few times. The chain recombines TRBV6-5 with TRBJ1-6; D is possibly TRBD1 (5 bases). Germline V gene lookup returns CDR1 MNHEY and CDR2 SVGAGI. This CDR3 comprises 16 residues. The V gene lost 0 bases and the J gene lost 8 bases, with 14 bases spanning the gap. Written as DNA, the CDR3 is TGTGCCAGCAGTTACTCGAGCATGAGGGGAGATTCACCCCTCCACTTT. Translation: CASSYSSMRGDSPLHF.

The chain joins TRBV6-1 to TRBJ2-5; D is perhaps TRBD1 or TRBD2 (6 bases each). This CDR3 comprises 15 residues. CDR1 and CDR2 (germline): MNHNS, SASEGT. Trimming removed 4 bases at V and 4 bases at J, with 16 bases between. This CDR3 reads CASSANYEGGETQYF. DNA for the CDR3: TGTGCCAGCAGTGCCAACTACGAGGGGGGAGAGACCCAGTACTTC.

DNA of the CDR3: TGTGCCAGCAGTGAAATGAGGGGGAACTATGGCTACACCTTC. Its translation is CASSEMRGNYGYTF. The chain employs TRBV25-1 and TRBJ1-2; TRBD1 might be the D (6 bases). This CDR3 region has 14 residues. V was trimmed by 2 bases and J by 2 bases, leaving 9 bases between them. Germline loops: CDR1 MGHDK, CDR2 SYGVNS.

The chain combines TRBV19 with TRBJ2-1, with D perhaps TRBD2 (6 bases). V lost 1 base and J 3 bases, leaving 16 bases between the germline ends. The CDR3 totals 17 residues. Germline V gene sequence: CDR1 LNHDA, CDR2 SQIVND (reference sequence). In DNA, the CDR3 is TGTGCCAGTAGTATAGGACTAGGGGATCCTCTCTACAATGAGCAGTTCTTC. Its translation is CASSIGLGDPLYNEQFF.

This clonotype was counted only a few times. The chain joins TRBV6-6 to TRBJ1-1; D remains unclear. The CDR3 is 13 amino acids. CDR1 is MNHNY and CDR2 is SVGAGI in the germline V gene (reference sequence). V lost 7 bases, J lost 7 bases, and 16 bases lay in between. The chain's CDR3 is CASTQSGIREAFF. DNA of the CDR3: TGTGCCAGCACCCAGAGTGGGATTCGTGAAGCTTTCTTT.

This clonotype appeared a few times. The rearrangement joins TRBV4-1 to TRBJ1-2; D may be TRBD1 (5 bases). The germline V and J ends were trimmed by 0 bases and 6 bases, with 17 bases remaining between them. The germline V gene encodes CDR1 MGHRA and CDR2 YSYEKL. This CDR3 region has 16 residues. CDR3 in DNA: TGCGCCAGCAGCCAAGATGCAGGGCAGACACGCCATGGCTACACCTTC. Protein sequence: CASSQDAGQTRHGYTF.

This clonotype was seen a few times. The chain uses TRBV10-3 and TRBJ2-1, with D unclear. This CDR3 comprises 14 residues. Germline V CDR1 and CDR2: ENHRY, SYGVKD. Trimming cost V 6 bases and J 7 bases, with 16 bases left between them. The CDR3, as DNA: TGTGCCATCAGAGATCCCCCACTGGCGAATGAGCAGTTCTTC. It specifies CAIRDPPLANEQFF.

The chain carries TRBV7-6 and TRBJ1-1; D unresolved. Germline CDR1 and CDR2: SGHVS and FNYEAQ. CDR3 size: 16 residues. The V gene lost 2 bases and the J gene lost 7 bases, with 20 bases spanning the gap. DNA for the CDR3: TGTGCCAGCAGCTTATACCCCGTCGGAGGGAGAGGTGAAGCTTTCTTT. It specifies CASSLYPVGGRGEAFF.

At least ten counts were recorded for this clonotype. The V call is TRBV7-2, the J call TRBJ2-1; D possibly corresponds to TRBD2 (6 bases). V lost 2 bases and J 8 bases, leaving 25 bases between the germline ends. Germline V gene sequence: CDR1 SGHTA, CDR2 FQGNSA. The CDR3 covers 18 residues. CDR3 coding DNA: TGTGCCAGCAGCTTAAAGGCTTATGGTATGGGGGAGGACCATGAGCAGTTCTTC. It codes for CASSLKAYGMGEDHEQFF.

This chain connects TRBV6-6 to TRBJ2-2; possibly TRBD2 for D (5 bases). Trimming stripped 10 bases from V and 5 bases from J, with 11 bases between. Germline CDR1 MNHNY, CDR2 SVGAGI (reference sequence). The CDR3 loop spans 12 amino acids. The CDR3 coding sequence is TGTGCCACCATATCGGGGACCGGGGAGCTGTTTTTT. Amino acids: CATISGTGELFF.

V usage is TRBV7-9 and J usage is TRBJ2-1; no clear D gene. CDR3 length: 11 amino acids. Trimming shortened V by 5 bases and J by 8 bases, and 7 bases separated the two germline ends. In germline, CDR1 is SEHNR, CDR2 FQNEAQ (reference sequence). The DNA for the CDR3 is TGTGCCAGCAGCGAGAATCATGAGCAGTTCTTC. As protein: CASSENHEQFF.

Many counts were recorded for this clonotype. V usage is TRBV20-1 and J usage is TRBJ1-1; D perhaps matches TRBD1 (5 bases). The ends were cut back, 0 bases at V and 0 bases at J, with 20 bases in the middle. Germline lookup yields CDR1 DFQATT and CDR2 SNEGSKA (reference sequence). The CDR3 consists of 18 residues. The chain's CDR3 is CSARDRLRTRVMNTEAFF. The DNA of the CDR3 is TGCAGTGCTAGAGATCGACTCCGGACAAGGGTGATGAACACTGAAGCTTTCTTT.

This clonotype was seen only a few times. The CDR3 loop is CASSPRTAYGYTF. CDR3 DNA sequence: TGTGCCAGTAGTCCCCGGACAGCCTATGGCTACACCTTC. This chain connects TRBV19 to TRBJ1-2; D may be TRBD1 (6 bases). This CDR3 region has 13 residues. With 5 bases removed from V and 4 bases from J, the gap between germline ends came to 11 bases. In germline, CDR1 is LNHDA, CDR2 SQIVND (reference sequence).

Only a few counts were recorded for this clonotype. The chain joins TRBV7-6 to TRBJ2-3; 8 nucleotides line up with TRBD2. V was pared by 7 bases and J by 2 bases, with 11 bases of the junction left unmatched. CDR3 length: 16 amino acids. Germline V lookup: CDR1 SGHVS, CDR2 FNYEAQ. The CDR3 spells CASTHFGGGNTDTQYF. The CDR3 DNA is TGTGCCAGCACCCACTTCGGGGGGGGGAACACAGATACGCAGTATTTT.